The T cell receptor (beta chain) under discussion was sequenced for a study of control samples from healthy donors and cancer patients. The CDR3 contains 16 residues. The germline V gene encodes CDR1 MGHRA and CDR2 YSYEKL. Trimming stripped 4 bases from V and 2 bases from J, with 15 bases between. Clones were read by immunoSEQ multiplex PCR, and TCRdb kept only the in-frame ones, dropping some. The sample has around 51,000 clones; about 80% are singletons. The chain couples TRBV4-1 to TRBJ2-1, with a possible D match to TRBD2 (5 bases). The sample taken for sequencing was blood. The sequence was collected from a man in his sixties or seventies in good health. CDR3 residues: CASSRMISGAYNEQFF. Here the CDR3 DNA reads TGCGCCAGCAGCCGAATGATTTCCGGGGCCTACAATGAGCAGTTCTTC.